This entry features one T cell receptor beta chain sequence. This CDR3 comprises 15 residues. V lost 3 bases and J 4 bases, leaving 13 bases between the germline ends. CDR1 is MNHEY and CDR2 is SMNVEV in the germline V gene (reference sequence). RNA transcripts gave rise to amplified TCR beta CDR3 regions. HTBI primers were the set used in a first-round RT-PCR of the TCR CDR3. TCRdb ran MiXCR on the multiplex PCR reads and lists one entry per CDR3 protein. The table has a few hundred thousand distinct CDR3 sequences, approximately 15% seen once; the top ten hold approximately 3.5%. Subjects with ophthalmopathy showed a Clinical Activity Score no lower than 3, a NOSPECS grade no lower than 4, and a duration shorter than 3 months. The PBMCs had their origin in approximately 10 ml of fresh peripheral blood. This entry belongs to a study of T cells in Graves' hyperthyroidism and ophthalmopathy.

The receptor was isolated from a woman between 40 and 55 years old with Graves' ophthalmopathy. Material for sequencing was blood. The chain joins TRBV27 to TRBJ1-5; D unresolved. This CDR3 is CASSFSGELNQPQHF. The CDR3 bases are TGTGCCAGCAGTTTTTCCGGGGAACTGAATCAGCCCCAGCATTTT.